The sequence of this TCR beta chain was determined in a study of blood T cell repertoires in COVID-19. Between the trimmed V and J ends, which lost 4 bases and 6 bases, there was a span of 18 bases. Germline V CDR1 and CDR2: SGDLS, YYNGEE. This CDR3 has 15 amino acids. As processed by the authors: Amplifying reference gene primers gave estimates of nucleated cell counts. Generated by immunoSEQ multiplex PCR, the TCRdb table keeps only in-frame clones and is missing some. Clonal size and the V and J genes are those of that table, whereas D and trimming came from the DNA. The table records 95,000 to 110,000 clones, just under 85% of them present only once.

The chain carries TRBV9 and TRBJ2-3; a possible D gene is TRBD2 (6 bases). Sample: peripheral blood. The clonotype originates from a woman of 80 years or more with active or convalescent COVID-19. CDR3 amino acids: CASSLDGSLSDTQYF. The DNA for the CDR3 is TGTGCCAGCAGCCTGGACGGGAGTTTATCTGATACGCAGTATTTT.